This entry concerns a single T cell receptor beta chain. Its cognate antigen is unknown. With a far larger clone one base away, a read error is the likely cause. This sample is drawn from a study of shared clonotypes between healthy human individuals. Study-level information: Ranging from 18 to 49 in age, donors were two women and three men. Study-wide results and limits: Around 5.3% of naive CD4 clonotypes were shared across a handful of donors. Researchers found naive subsets generally carried larger estimated richness than memory subsets.

The CDR3 spans 13 residues. The V end lost 3 bases, the J end lost 1 base, and 6 bases lay between the germline ends. Germline V gives CDR1 MNHEY, CDR2 SMNVEV (reference sequence). The table came from immunoSEQ multiplex PCR; TCRdb's copy has only in-frame clones and leaves some out. Of 950,000 to 1,300,000 clones in the sample, about 75% were seen once. The source material was memory CD4+ T cells sorted from blood. Described subset: CD45RA-negative fraction. The chain combines TRBV27 with TRBJ1-1; no clear D. The TCR comes from a man aged 18 to 29 in good health. CDR3 bases: TGTGCCAGCAGTTTTCGGGGGAACACTGAAGCTTTCTTT. Translating gives CASSFRGNTEAFF.